One and the same sample provided the 6 T cell receptor beta chains below, sequenced in a study of T cell changes during pregnancy in multiple sclerosis. Libraries were prepared by immunoSEQ multiplex PCR; TCRdb keeps only in-frame clonotypes and omits some of them. The sample includes 35,000 to 40,000 clones, 90% of them seen just once. Sequencing was performed on CD4+ T cells from peripheral blood mononuclear cells, taken in the second trimester of pregnancy. The receptors come from a female donor with multiple sclerosis, enrolled in a pregnancy study.

The genes are TRBV5-4 and TRBJ2-7; TRBD2 aligns across 7 bases. Germline values: CDR1 SGHNT, CDR2 YYREEE (reference sequence). The V gene end was trimmed by 2 bases and the J gene end by 6 bases; junction bases not matched to a gene: 8. This CDR3 region has 14 residues. The DNA for the CDR3 is TGTGCCAGCAGCTTTGGCGGGAGTCAAGGCGAGCAGTACTTC. Its translation: CASSFGGSQGEQYF.

This rearrangement joins TRBV5-1 to TRBJ2-1; D possibly corresponds to TRBD2 (6 bases). This CDR3 is built from 16 residues. Per germline, CDR1 SGHRS and CDR2 YFSETQ. V was shortened by 1 base and J by 0 bases, with 11 bases between the two germline ends. CDR3 region: CASSLTTRSSYNEQFF. The CDR3 bases are TGCGCCAGCAGCTTGACGACTAGGAGCTCCTACAATGAGCAGTTCTTC.

The V call is TRBV5-6, the J call TRBJ2-7; 11 positions agree with TRBD2. The V segment lost 4 bases and the J segment 9 bases; nucleotides outside the gene matches: 15. The CDR3 sequence is 16 residues long. Per germline, CDR1 SGHDT and CDR2 YYEEEE. CDR3 protein: CASSGQPGLAAFGQYF. DNA for the CDR3: TGTGCCAGCAGCGGACAGCCGGGACTAGCGGCATTCGGGCAGTACTTC. Complete variable domain (other parts from reference TRBV5-6 and TRBJ2-7): DAGVTQSPTHLIKTRGQQVTLRCSPKSGHDTVSWYQQALGQGPQFIFQYYEEEERQRGNFPDRFSGHQFPNYSSELNVNALLLGDSALYLCASSGQPGLAAFGQYFGPGTRLTVT.

This clone occurred once. The CDR3 DNA reads TGTGCCAGCAGCTCCACAGGTTTACAAGAGACCCAGTACTTC. It codes for CASSSTGLQETQYF. V usage is TRBV5-6 and J usage is TRBJ2-5, with D perhaps TRBD1 (5 bases). CDR1 and CDR2 (germline): SGHDT, YYEEEE. The CDR3 extends over 14 amino acids. Between the trimmed V and J ends, which lost 3 bases and 2 bases, there was a span of 11 bases.

The chain recombines TRBV28 with TRBJ1-1; TRBD1 might be the D (5 bases). There are 13 residues in the CDR3. V shed 7 bases and J shed 7 bases, with 16 bases lying between them. The germline V gene encodes CDR1 MDHEN and CDR2 SYDVKM. As DNA, the CDR3 is TGTGCCAGCATCCCGGGAGGGAGGGGTGAAGCTTTCTTT. Encoded protein: CASIPGGRGEAFF.

J is TRBJ2-4 and V is TRBV28; no reliable D call. CDR3 length: 14 amino acids. Germline V gives CDR1 MDHEN, CDR2 SYDVKM. The ends were cut back, 4 bases at V and 0 bases at J, with 7 bases in the middle. CDR3 DNA sequence: TGTGCCAGCAGTTCGGGTTTAGCCAAAAACATTCAGTACTTC. Residues: CASSSGLAKNIQYF.